This TCR beta chain was observed in a study of T-cell reconstitution after alpha-beta-depleted transplantation in children. This clonotype was detected ten times or more. Its antigen is as yet unknown. Construction of the TCRbeta library involved unique molecular identifiers. TCRdb analysed the PCR reads with MiXCR anew, one entry per CDR3 protein. Seen here are fewer than 250,000 distinct CDR3 sequences, approximately 8.9% observed once, and the top ten hold 5% to 7%. Study-level findings and limits: In some patients, recipient T cells and intrathymic progenitors surviving conditioning explained high day-60 diversity. It was reported that alpha-beta T cells came from several hundred expanded graft clones (about two months after transplant). When one year had passed after transplant, most T-cell counts and diversity came from newly produced T cells.

The sample here was PBMCs, mostly from graft donor cells, taken 180 days after TCRalphabeta/CD19-depleted stem cell transplant. This sequence originates from a male patient under 18 who had a stem cell transplant for acute lymphoblastic leukemia, so the T cells may come from the graft donor.

The CDR3 DNA reads as TGCGCCAGCAGCCAAGGAGGGGACAGAATCTCTGGAAACACCATATATTTT. Its protein product is CASSQGGDRISGNTIYF. The chain is built from TRBV4-3 and TRBJ1-3; 7 bases agree with TRBD1. The V and J ends lost 1 base and 0 bases, in that order; junction bases with no gene match: 6. The CDR3 covers 17 residues. Germline CDR1 reads LGHNA; CDR2 reads YSLEER.